Below, 17 T cell receptor beta chains from the same sample are listed, as sequenced in a study of T cell responses to AZD1222 COVID-19 vaccine. Sequencing was performed with immunoSEQ multiplex PCR; in TCRdb, only in-frame clones are kept and a portion is missing. The sample holds about 130,000 clones; 75% to 95% are singletons and the top ten take about 2.1%. This specimen consisted of peripheral blood, obtained 28 days after the second AZD1222 dose. Receptors originate from an adult who received the AZD1222 COVID-19 vaccine.

The chain has TRBV6-5 and TRBJ1-2; 10 bases map to TRBD1. V trimming: 4 bases; J trimming: 7 bases; junction bases outside the gene matches: 12. The CDR3 spans 16 residues. Per the germline V gene, CDR1 is MNHEY and CDR2 is SVGAGI. CDR3 amino acids: CASSFRTGGAGGGYTF. The DNA for the CDR3 is TGTGCCAGCAGTTTCCGGACAGGGGGTGCCGGAGGTGGCTACACCTTC.

The CDR3 coding sequence is TGTGCCAGCTCACCACCGGGCAGCGATAGCAATCAGCCCCAGCATTTT. It specifies CASSPPGSDSNQPQHF. The chain employs TRBV18 and TRBJ1-5; no clear D. Germline CDR1 and CDR2: KGHSH and LQKENI. The CDR3 runs to 16 residues. Trimming cost V 0 bases and J 0 bases, with 9 bases left between them.

This clone has only a few counts. V usage is TRBV30 and J usage is TRBJ1-3; weak D call: TRBD1 (5 bases). The CDR3 totals 13 residues. CDR1 and CDR2 from the germline V gene are GTSNPN and SVGIG (reference sequence). Trimming removed 3 bases from V and 0 bases from J, with 6 bases in between. CDR3: CAWSGTSGNTIYF. The CDR3, as DNA: TGTGCCTGGAGCGGGACCTCTGGAAACACCATATATTTT. Together with reference TRBV30 and TRBJ1-3, the CDR3 gives the full variable domain: SQTIHQWPATLVQPVGSPLSLECTVEGTSNPNLYWYRQAAGRGLQLLFYSVGIGQISSEVPQNLSASRPQDRQFILSSKKLLLSDSGFYLCAWSGTSGNTIYFGEGSWLTVV.

V usage is TRBV29-1 and J usage is TRBJ1-5, with D perhaps TRBD1 (6 bases). The V end lost 2 bases, the J end lost 0 bases, and 8 bases lay between the germline ends. This CDR3 region has 14 residues. Germline-derived CDR1 and CDR2 are SQVTM and ANQGSEA. Here the CDR3 reads CSVETGNSNQPQHF. CDR3 DNA: TGCAGCGTTGAAACAGGGAATAGCAATCAGCCCCAGCATTTT. Together with reference TRBV29-1 and TRBJ1-5, the CDR3 gives the full variable domain: SAVISQKPSRDICQRGTSLTIQCQVDSQVTMMFWYRQQPGQSLTLIATANQGSEATYESGFVIDKFPISRPNLTFSTLTVSNMSPEDSSIYLCSVETGNSNQPQHFGDGTRLSIL.

The rearrangement links TRBV2 to TRBJ1-5; a possible D gene is TRBD1 (6 bases). The CDR3 spans 15 residues. Germline values: CDR1 SNHLY, CDR2 FYNNEI. The V gene lost 7 bases and the J gene lost 1 base, with 14 bases spanning the gap. The DNA of the CDR3 is TGTGCCAGCACAATCGGACAGCTAAGCAATCAGCCCCAGCATTTT. This translates into CASTIGQLSNQPQHF.

V gene TRBV5-6 combines with J gene TRBJ2-5; D is tentatively TRBD1 or TRBD2 (6 bases each). The CDR3 runs 16 residues. Germline V gives CDR1 SGHDT, CDR2 YYEEEE. V dropped 0 bases and J dropped 0 bases, with 12 bases sitting between them. CDR3 in DNA: TGTGCCAGCAGCTTGGTCGGGGGCCCCAACCAAGAGACCCAGTACTTC. It specifies CASSLVGGPNQETQYF.

This clone was seen a few times. This chain joins TRBV10-3 and TRBJ1-1; tentatively, D is TRBD1 (6 bases). The CDR3 is made up of 14 amino acids. Germline V lookup: CDR1 ENHRY, CDR2 SYGVKD. V gave up 3 bases and J gave up 2 bases, with 10 bases separating them. CDR3 region: CAISERTANTEAFF. For the CDR3, the DNA is TGTGCCATCAGTGAAAGGACAGCCAACACTGAAGCTTTCTTT.

The chain is built from TRBV9 and TRBJ1-2; no definite D call. The CDR3 covers 14 residues. The germline CDR1 and CDR2 sequences are SGDLS and YYNGEE. The ends were cut back, 3 bases at V and 8 bases at J, with 17 bases in the middle. The CDR3 spells CASSAGSQAEGYTF. Here the CDR3 DNA reads TGTGCCAGCAGCGCCGGGTCCCAGGCGGAGGGCTACACCTTC. The full variable domain, with the rest looked up from reference TRBV9 and TRBJ1-2, is DSGVTQTPKHLITATGQRVTLRCSPRSGDLSVYWYQQSLDQGLQFLIQYYNGEERAKGNILERFSAQQFPDLHSELNLSSLELGDSALYFCASSAGSQAEGYTFGSGTRLTVV.

The rearrangement links TRBV29-1 to TRBJ1-1; tentative D call: TRBD1 (5 bases). The germline gives CDR1 SQVTM, CDR2 ANQGSEA. The CDR3 runs 12 residues. V gave up 7 bases and J gave up 0 bases, with 9 bases separating them. The CDR3: CSAGTVNTEAFF. CDR3 in DNA: TGCAGCGCCGGGACGGTGAACACTGAAGCTTTCTTT.

The chain carries TRBV19 and TRBJ1-5; TRBD1 matches at 8 bases. V was pared by 2 bases and J by 6 bases, with 9 bases of the junction left unmatched. Germline CDR1 is LNHDA and CDR2 is SQIVND (reference sequence). The CDR3 sequence is 16 residues long. Written as DNA, the CDR3 is TGTGCCAGTAGTATACTTTTTGGGACAGGCACTCAGCCCCAGCATTTT. It codes for CASSILFGTGTQPQHF.

The rearrangement uses TRBV5-4 and TRBJ1-1, with D unresolved. The CDR3 is made up of 14 amino acids. Germline CDR1 and CDR2: SGHNT and YYREEE (reference sequence). V was clipped by 0 bases and J by 1 base, with 7 bases between them. The CDR3 is CASSLDGPNTEAFF. The CDR3 DNA reads as TGTGCCAGCAGCTTGGACGGACCGAACACTGAAGCTTTCTTT.

This clone was picked up one time. The chain recombines TRBV19 with TRBJ1-2; D is possibly TRBD1 (5 bases). The CDR3 consists of 15 residues. The V and J ends lost 7 bases and 2 bases respectively, with 17 bases between them. Germline CDR1 LNHDA, CDR2 SQIVND (reference sequence). The CDR3 reads CASTLQGVGNYGYTF. In DNA, the CDR3 is TGTGCCAGTACCCTTCAGGGAGTCGGGAACTATGGCTACACCTTC. The complete variable domain, with remaining parts taken from reference TRBV19 and TRBJ1-2, reads DGGITQSPKYLFRKEGQNVTLSCEQNLNHDAMYWYRQDPGQGLRLIYYSQIVNDFQKGDIAEGYSVSREKKESFPLTVTSAQKNPTAFYLCASTLQGVGNYGYTFGSGTRLTVV.

The chain has TRBV6-5 and TRBJ1-2; no clear D gene. V was shortened by 7 bases and J by 4 bases, with 16 bases between the two germline ends. This CDR3 is built from 14 residues. Germline values: CDR1 MNHEY, CDR2 SVGAGI. The DNA for the CDR3 is TGTGCCAGCACCCCCAACCGGCGAATCTATGGCTACACCTTC. Protein product: CASTPNRRIYGYTF.

The J gene is TRBJ1-5, the V gene TRBV7-2, with D possibly being TRBD1 (5 bases). CDR1 is SGHTA and CDR2 is FQGNSA in the germline V gene. The CDR3 spans 15 residues. Trimming removed 3 bases from V and 9 bases from J, with 18 bases in between. The CDR3 region has the DNA TGTGCCAGCAGCTTTTTGACAGCCCCAGTAGGGCCCCAGCATTTT. It yields the protein CASSFLTAPVGPQHF.

This chain links TRBV6-5 with TRBJ1-2; D uncertain. V lost 5 bases to trimming and J lost 7 bases, with 14 bases between them. From germline, CDR1 is MNHEY and CDR2 SVGAGI. The CDR3 spans 13 residues. This CDR3 reads CASSIDLSGGYTF. CDR3 nucleotide sequence: TGTGCCAGCAGTATCGACCTATCCGGTGGCTACACCTTC.

The J gene is TRBJ2-7, the V gene TRBV7-2; D might be TRBD2 (6 bases). The CDR3 covers 13 residues. V shed 6 bases and J shed 7 bases, with 16 bases lying between them. Germline values: CDR1 SGHTA, CDR2 FQGNSA. Written as DNA, the CDR3 is TGTGCCAGCAGTCCCCCCGCGGGGATGGAGCAGTACGTC. Protein sequence: CASSPPAGMEQYV.

This rearrangement joins TRBV18 to TRBJ2-2; the match to TRBD1 covers 9 bases. V shed 5 bases and J 6 bases; nucleotides not matched to a gene: 7. CDR3 size: 15 residues. In germline, CDR1 is KGHSH, CDR2 LQKENI. The CDR3 protein is CASSYGQGISGELFF. The CDR3 coding sequence is TGTGCCAGCTCATACGGACAGGGGATATCCGGGGAGCTGTTTTTT.